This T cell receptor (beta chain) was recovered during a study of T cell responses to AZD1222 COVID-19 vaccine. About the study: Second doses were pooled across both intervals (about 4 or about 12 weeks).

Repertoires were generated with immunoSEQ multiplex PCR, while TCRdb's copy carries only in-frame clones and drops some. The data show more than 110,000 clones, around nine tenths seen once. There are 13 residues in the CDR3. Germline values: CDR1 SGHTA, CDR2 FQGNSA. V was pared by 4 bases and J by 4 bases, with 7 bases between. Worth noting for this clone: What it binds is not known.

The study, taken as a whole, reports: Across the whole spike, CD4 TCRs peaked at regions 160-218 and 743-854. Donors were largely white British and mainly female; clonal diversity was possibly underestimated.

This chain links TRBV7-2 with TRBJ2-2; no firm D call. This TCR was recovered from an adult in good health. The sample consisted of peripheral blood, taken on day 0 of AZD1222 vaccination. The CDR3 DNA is TGTGCCAGCAGCTCGACGGTCACCGGGGAGCTGTTTTTT. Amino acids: CASSSTVTGELFF.